The 5 T cell receptor beta chains listed next were all sequenced from one sample in a study of T cell repertoires in cytomegalovirus infection. No cognate antigen is known for these TCRs. TCRdb recomputed calls from the reads with MiXCR, one row per CDR3 protein. The table records approximately 220,000 distinct CDR3 sequences, roughly two fifths of them present only once. The sample consisted of CD8+ T cells from cultured PBMCs, taken from culture after CMV antigen stimulation. The receptors originated from a human donor in good health (CMV status not recorded). Some clones in this sample may be carry-over from other donors' samples.

The rearrangement joins TRBV7-9 to TRBJ2-7, with unresolved D. The germline V and J ends were trimmed by 3 bases and 0 bases, with 9 bases remaining between them. The CDR3 consists of 14 residues. Germline CDR1 SEHNR, CDR2 FQNEAQ (reference sequence). CDR3 bases: TGTGCCAGCAGCTTGGGCAGCTTCTCCTACGAGCAGTACTTC. Protein product: CASSLGSFSYEQYF.

The rearrangement uses TRBV7-8 and TRBJ1-5; unclear D gene. This CDR3 region has 14 residues. Germline values: CDR1 SGHVS, CDR2 FQNEAQ. The V gene lost 5 bases and the J gene lost 0 bases, with 8 bases spanning the gap. The CDR3 region is CASSMRDSNQPQHF. The CDR3 DNA reads as TGTGCCAGCAGCATGCGAGATAGCAATCAGCCCCAGCATTTT.

This clonotype turned up a few times. The rearrangement links TRBV12-3 or TRBV12-4 to TRBJ2-7; D not certain. V was cut by 3 bases and J by 8 bases, with 11 bases left in between. CDR3 size: 12 residues. The CDR3: CASSLFQLKQYF. The CDR3 coding sequence is TGTGCCAGCAGTTTGTTCCAGCTCAAGCAGTACTTC.

The rearrangement uses TRBV7-8 and TRBJ2-3; possible D gene TRBD2, 7 bases. V lost 1 base to trimming and J lost 5 bases, with 13 bases between them. The CDR3 totals 15 residues. The germline V gene has CDR1 SGHVS and CDR2 FQNEAQ. CDR3 nucleotide sequence: TGTGCCAGCAGCTTAGGGGCGGGGGCAGAAGATACGCAGTATTTT. Translating it yields CASSLGAGAEDTQYF.

This sequence joins TRBV19 and TRBJ1-5, with 8 bases that match TRBD1. The V segment lost 2 bases and the J segment 4 bases; nucleotides outside the gene matches: 1. Germline CDR1 is LNHDA and CDR2 is SQIVND (reference sequence). The CDR3 loop spans 14 amino acids. The CDR3 loop is CASSINRGNQPQHF. The DNA for the CDR3 is TGTGCCAGTAGTATAAACAGGGGGAATCAGCCCCAGCATTTT.